Sequencing of this TCR beta chain was carried out in a study of blood T cell repertoires in COVID-19. Turning to the study itself: COVID-19 samples from acute and convalescent phases originated in the United States, Italy and Spain. PBMCs, B-cell-depleted T cells, or T cells were the source of the cDNA or gDNA that made up the material.

This clone was counted once. The CDR3 contains 15 residues. Germline V lookup: CDR1 MDHEN, CDR2 SYDVKM. V shed 9 bases and J 0 bases; nucleotides not matched to a gene: 10. As handled by the study authors: Estimated nucleated cell counts came from reference gene primer amplification. Some clones are missing from TCRdb's copy, which holds only in-frame ones; the method was immunoSEQ multiplex PCR. V, J and clone size derive from that table, while D and trimming were established from the DNA sequence. The top ten hold about 10% of the sample, which has more than 300,000 clones, over 75% seen once. Enrolment of Seattle patients took place during active infection, and they were followed longitudinally.

The chain employs TRBV28 and TRBJ2-7, with 8 bases fitting TRBD2. Sequenced: peripheral blood. The origin of this receptor is a woman aged 25-40 years with COVID-19, enrolled during active disease. DNA of the CDR3: TGTGCCAGTTCCCGGGGGGGCTTAGCCTCCTACGAGCAGTACTTC. Its translation is CASSRGGLASYEQYF.